The rows below give T cell receptor beta chains drawn from one sample of a study of T cell repertoires in cytomegalovirus infection. TCRdb itself ran the reads through MiXCR, one entry per CDR3 protein. The repertoire consists of about 300,000 distinct CDR3 sequences, with more than 20% occurring once and the leading ten covering approximately 15%. Material: PBMCs. These receptors originate from a human donor in good health (CMV status not recorded). Some clones in this sample may be carry-over from other donors' samples. The CDR3 runs from the conserved cysteine through the conserved F or W. Fields, in order: J gene, clone size, D gene, V gene, CDR3 protein, CDR3 DNA. D genes are given only for firm matches. Clone size is shown for a subset of rows, as once, few, many or a class of expanded clone.

>TRBJ2-1|many|NA|TRBV11-2
CASSPNGYNEQFF
TGTGCCAGCAGCCCCAACGGGTACAATGAGCAGTTCTTC
>TRBJ2-1|NA|TRBD2|TRBV5-3
CASSSRLATYNEQFF
TGTGCCAGCAGCTCCCGACTAGCGACATACAATGAGCAGTTCTTC
>TRBJ2-1|NA|TRBD1|TRBV19
CASSIELRTGSSYNEQFF
TGTGCCAGTAGTATAGAACTAAGGACAGGGAGCTCCTACAATGAGCAGTTCTTC
>TRBJ1-1|NA|NA|TRBV20-1
CSARTVNTEAFF
TGCAGTGCCCGGACGGTGAACACTGAAGCTTTCTTT
>TRBJ2-3|NA|TRBD2|TRBV6-4
CASRETSGSTDTQYF
TGTGCCAGCAGGGAAACTAGCGGGAGCACAGATACGCAGTATTTT
>TRBJ2-7|many|TRBD2|TRBV7-2
CASSRLAGGVYEQYF
TGTGCCAGCAGCCGACTAGCGGGAGGGGTCTACGAGCAGTACTTC
>TRBJ1-5|NA|NA|TRBV23-1
CASSQDSDAGAPLSSNQPQHF
TGCGCCAGCAGTCAAGATTCTGACGCGGGGGCCCCACTTAGTAGCAATCAGCCCCAGCATTTT
>TRBJ1-2|NA|NA|TRBV29-1
CSVEDLDEKPNYGYTF
TGCAGCGTTGAAGATTTGGACGAGAAACCCAACTATGGCTACACCTTC
>TRBJ2-7|many|NA|TRBV7-9
CASSPGRYYEQYF
TGTGCCAGCAGCCCAGGGAGATATTACGAGCAGTACTTC
>TRBJ2-7|NA|NA|TRBV10-2
CASAPYRARSYEQYF
TGCGCCAGCGCCCCTTACCGGGCCCGAAGCTACGAGCAGTACTTC
>TRBJ2-5|NA|TRBD1|TRBV27
CASSFTRTGGETQYF
TGTGCCAGCAGTTTTACTCGGACAGGGGGTGAGACCCAGTACTTC
>TRBJ2-5|few|TRBD1|TRBV12-3/TRBV12-4
CASSYGTVQETQYF
TGTGCCAGCAGTTACGGGACAGTACAAGAGACCCAGTACTTC
>TRBJ2-7|NA|NA|TRBV7-2
CASRGGQGTRYEQYF
TGTGCCAGCAGGGGGGGGCAGGGAACTCGGTACGAGCAGTACTTC
>TRBJ1-4|NA|NA|TRBV2
CASSDWGGVRNEKLFF
TGTGCCAGCAGTGATTGGGGAGGTGTAAGGAATGAAAAACTGTTTTTT
>TRBJ2-5|many|TRBD1|TRBV12-3/TRBV12-4
CASRQDRAGETQYF
TGTGCCAGCAGACAGGACAGGGCGGGGGAGACCCAGTACTTC
>TRBJ2-7|few|TRBD2|TRBV11-2
CASSLEGGRAGNEQYF
TGTGCCAGCAGCTTAGAGGGCGGGAGGGCCGGAAACGAGCAGTACTTC
>TRBJ2-1|NA|NA|TRBV20-1
CSARDSGFGRGGVGEQFF
TGCAGTGCTAGAGATTCGGGGTTTGGCAGGGGGGGGGTAGGTGAGCAGTTCTTC
>TRBJ1-2|NA|TRBD1|TRBV6-8
CASKITGGAGGYTF
TGTGCCAGCAAAATAACAGGGGGCGCGGGTGGCTACACCTTC
>TRBJ1-1|NA|NA|TRBV19
CASSKGTLNTEAFF
TGTGCCAGTAGCAAGGGGACCCTTAACACTGAAGCTTTCTTT
>TRBJ1-1|few|NA|TRBV7-2
CASSPLLPWDTEAFF
TGTGCCAGCAGCCCCCTGTTGCCGTGGGACACTGAAGCTTTCTTT
>TRBJ1-2|NA|TRBD1|TRBV7-4
CASSLGSTTGETYGYTF
TGTGCCAGCAGCTTGGGGTCGACGACAGGGGAGACCTATGGCTACACCTTC
>TRBJ2-5|NA|NA|TRBV10-1
CASSGTGTLEETQYF
TGCGCCAGCAGTGGAACCGGGACGCTGGAAGAGACCCAGTACTTC
>TRBJ1-1|once|TRBD1|TRBV7-2
CASSPDRGNTEAFF
TGTGCCAGCAGCCCAGACAGGGGGAACACTGAAGCTTTCTTT
>TRBJ2-7|few|TRBD1|TRBV2
CASKGQGVTYEQYF
TGTGCCAGCAAGGGACAGGGGGTTACCTACGAGCAGTACTTC
>TRBJ2-2|few|NA|TRBV28
CASSLQGGTGELFF
TGTGCCAGCAGTTTACAGGGTGGAACCGGGGAGCTGTTTTTT
>TRBJ2-1|many|NA|TRBV7-2
CASSSDLGVNEQFF
TGTGCCAGCAGCTCTGACTTGGGGGTGAATGAGCAGTTCTTC
>TRBJ2-7|many|NA|TRBV7-2
CASSFLTLPAVYEQYF
TGTGCCAGCAGCTTCTTGACTCTCCCCGCGGTCTACGAGCAGTACTTC
>TRBJ2-1|many|NA|TRBV14
CASSQLYNEQFF
TGTGCCAGCAGCCAACTTTACAATGAGCAGTTCTTC
>TRBJ1-1|once|TRBD1|TRBV27
CASSVWGDREAFF
TGTGCCAGCAGTGTATGGGGGGACAGGGAAGCTTTCTTT
>TRBJ2-7|NA|TRBD1|TRBV28
CASHTPGTGSYEQYF
TGTGCCAGCCATACCCCCGGGACAGGAAGCTACGAGCAGTACTTC
>TRBJ1-6|few|NA|TRBV6-5
CASTWGGAGSPLHF
TGTGCCAGCACTTGGGGGGGCGCGGGTTCACCCCTCCACTTT
>TRBJ2-1|NA|TRBD2|TRBV2
CASYLSGVSYNEQFF
TGTGCCAGCTATCTTAGCGGGGTGTCCTACAATGAGCAGTTCTTC
>TRBJ2-7|NA|NA|TRBV6-6
CASSYSPTTKTYEQYF
TGTGCCAGCAGTTACTCGCCGACCACGAAAACCTACGAGCAGTACTTC
>TRBJ2-7|NA|NA|TRBV11-2
CASSLNRVDEQYF
TGTGCCAGCAGCTTAAACAGGGTAGACGAGCAGTACTTC
>TRBJ1-3|few|NA|TRBV28
CASNRGTATIYF
TGTGCCAGCAATCGGGGAACGGCCACCATATATTTT
>TRBJ2-5|few|TRBD1|TRBV11-2
CASSSDRVSQTQYF
TGTGCCAGCAGCTCTGACAGGGTGAGCCAGACCCAGTACTTC
>TRBJ2-5|few|TRBD2|TRBV5-1
CASSLVGTSGETQYF
TGCGCCAGCAGCTTGGTCGGGACTAGCGGAGAGACCCAGTACTTC
>TRBJ1-1|few|NA|TRBV28
CASSSLRGVATEAFF
TGTGCCAGCAGTTCGCTCCGCGGGGTGGCCACTGAAGCTTTCTTT
>TRBJ1-2|NA|NA|TRBV10-3
CAIMEGSNYGYTF
TGTGCCATCATGGAAGGATCTAACTATGGCTACACCTTC